Shown below are 5 T cell receptor beta chains from a single sample sequenced in a study of identical twins. TCRdb re-called the 5' RACE reads with MiXCR, one entry per CDR3 protein. The sample holds 570,000 or so distinct CDR3 sequences, roughly 9.9% seen once. The sample was also reused in another study, on yellow fever vaccine responses in identical twins.

The sequencing input was PBMCs. Receptors originate from a woman aged 18-35 years in good health.

For this clonotype: A read error may account for a junction end that differs from germline. The V gene is TRBV4-3, the J gene TRBJ2-1; either TRBD1 or TRBD2 may supply D (5 bases each). The CDR3 spans 15 residues. CDR1 and CDR2 (germline): LGHNA, YSLEER. This CDR3 reads CASSAPSRGGNGQFF. The CDR3 DNA is TGCGCCAGCAGCGCCCCGTCTCGTGGGGGAAATGGGCAGTTCTTC.

V gene TRBV5-1 combines with J gene TRBJ2-3, with D tentatively TRBD1 (6 bases). Germline V gives CDR1 SGHRS, CDR2 YFSETQ. The CDR3 covers 16 residues. The V end was cut by 0 bases, the J end by 0 bases, with 11 bases between. The CDR3 loop is CASSLDGQSSTDTQYF. CDR3 DNA sequence: TGCGCCAGCAGCTTGGATGGACAGTCTAGCACAGATACGCAGTATTTT.

This clonotype came up many times. The V and J genes are TRBV12-3 or TRBV12-4 and TRBJ2-2; D is ambiguous. Trimming took off 3 bases at V and 4 bases at J, with 9 bases between the two ends. This CDR3 comprises 14 residues. CDR3 nucleotide sequence: TGTGCCAGCAGTTTCAGGTCGGGCACCGGGGAGCTGTTTTTT. This translates into CASSFRSGTGELFF.

This clonotype was counted ten times or more. The chain joins TRBV5-1 to TRBJ2-1; 7 bases match TRBD2. J lost 6 bases, V lost 5 bases, and 2 bases had no gene match. Per germline, CDR1 SGHRS and CDR2 YFSETQ. CDR3 length: 12 residues. The CDR3 coding sequence is TGCGCCAGCAGACGCGGGAGCAATGAGCAGTTCTTC. Translating it yields CASRRGSNEQFF.

The chain has TRBV20-1 and TRBJ1-1; D ambiguous. Between the trimmed V and J ends, which lost 1 base and 1 base, there was a span of 13 bases. In germline, CDR1 is DFQATT, CDR2 SNEGSKA (reference sequence). The CDR3 loop spans 15 amino acids. The CDR3 protein is CSARVSAQPNTEAFF. CDR3 DNA: TGCAGTGCTAGAGTTAGTGCACAGCCGAACACTGAAGCTTTCTTT.